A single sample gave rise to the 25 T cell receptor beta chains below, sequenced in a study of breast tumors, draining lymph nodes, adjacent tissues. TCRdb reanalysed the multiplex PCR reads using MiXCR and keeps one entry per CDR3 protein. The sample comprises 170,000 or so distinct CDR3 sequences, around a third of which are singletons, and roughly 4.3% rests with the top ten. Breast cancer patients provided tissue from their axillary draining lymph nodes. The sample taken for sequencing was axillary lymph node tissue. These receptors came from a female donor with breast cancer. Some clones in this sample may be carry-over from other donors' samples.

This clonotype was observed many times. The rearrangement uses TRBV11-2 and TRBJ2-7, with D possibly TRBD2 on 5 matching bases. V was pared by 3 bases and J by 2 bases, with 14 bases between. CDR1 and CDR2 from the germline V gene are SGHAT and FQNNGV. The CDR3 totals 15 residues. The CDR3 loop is CASSFGEGSPYEQYF. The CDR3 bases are TGTGCCAGCAGCTTTGGAGAGGGCAGTCCCTACGAGCAGTACTTC.

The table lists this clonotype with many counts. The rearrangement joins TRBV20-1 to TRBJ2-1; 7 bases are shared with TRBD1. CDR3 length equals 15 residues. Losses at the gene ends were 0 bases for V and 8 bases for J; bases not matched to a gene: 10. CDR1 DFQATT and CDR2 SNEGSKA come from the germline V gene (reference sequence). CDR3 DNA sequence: TGCAGTGCTAGAGATTTTTATCGACAGGGTTATGAGCAGTTCTTC. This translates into CSARDFYRQGYEQFF.

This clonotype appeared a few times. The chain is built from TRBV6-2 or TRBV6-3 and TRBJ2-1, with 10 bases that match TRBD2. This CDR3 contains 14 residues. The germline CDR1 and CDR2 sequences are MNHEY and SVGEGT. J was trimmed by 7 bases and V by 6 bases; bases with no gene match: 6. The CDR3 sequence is CASRSGGAVNEQFF. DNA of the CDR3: TGTGCCAGCAGAAGCGGGGGGGCCGTAAATGAGCAGTTCTTC.

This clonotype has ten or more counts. The DNA for the CDR3 is TGTGCCAGCAGTCTTAGCGGGACAAGCTACGAGCAGTACTTC. Translated: CASSLSGTSYEQYF. V usage is TRBV12-3 or TRBV12-4 and J usage is TRBJ2-7, with 8 bases aligning to TRBD2. V was pared by 5 bases and J by 3 bases, with 6 bases of the junction left unmatched. The CDR3 has 14 amino acids.

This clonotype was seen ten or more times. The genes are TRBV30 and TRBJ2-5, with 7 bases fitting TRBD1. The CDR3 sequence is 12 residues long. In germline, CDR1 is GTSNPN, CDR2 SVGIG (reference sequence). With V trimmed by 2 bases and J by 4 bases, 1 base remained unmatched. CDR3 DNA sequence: TGTGCCTGGAGTCGACAGGGAGAGACCCAGTACTTC. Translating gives CAWSRQGETQYF.

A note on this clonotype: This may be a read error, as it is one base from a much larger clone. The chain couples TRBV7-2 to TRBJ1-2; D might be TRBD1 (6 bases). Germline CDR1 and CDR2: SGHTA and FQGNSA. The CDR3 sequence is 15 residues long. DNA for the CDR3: TGTGCCAGCAGCTTAGCGGGGGCGCCGAACTATGGCTACCCCTTC. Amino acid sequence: CASSLAGAPNYGYPF.

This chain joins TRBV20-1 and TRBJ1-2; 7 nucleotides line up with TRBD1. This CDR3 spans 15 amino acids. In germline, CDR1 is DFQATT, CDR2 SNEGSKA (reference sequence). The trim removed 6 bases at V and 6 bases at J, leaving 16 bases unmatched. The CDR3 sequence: CSASSRLTGWHGYTF. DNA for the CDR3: TGCAGTGCCAGTAGTCGGTTGACAGGGTGGCATGGCTACACCTTC.

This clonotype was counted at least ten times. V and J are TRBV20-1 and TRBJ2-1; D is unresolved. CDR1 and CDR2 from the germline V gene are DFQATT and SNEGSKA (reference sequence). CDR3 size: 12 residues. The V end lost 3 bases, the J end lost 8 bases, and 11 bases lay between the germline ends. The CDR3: CSARLISDEQFF. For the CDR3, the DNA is TGCAGTGCTAGGCTTATTTCGGATGAGCAGTTCTTC.

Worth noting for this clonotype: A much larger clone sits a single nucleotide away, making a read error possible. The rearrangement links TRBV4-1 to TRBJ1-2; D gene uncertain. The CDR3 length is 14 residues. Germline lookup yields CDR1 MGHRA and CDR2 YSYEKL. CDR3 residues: CASSQGGSTYGYTF. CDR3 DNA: TGTGCCAGCAGCCAAGGAGGATCAACCTATGGCTACACCTTC.

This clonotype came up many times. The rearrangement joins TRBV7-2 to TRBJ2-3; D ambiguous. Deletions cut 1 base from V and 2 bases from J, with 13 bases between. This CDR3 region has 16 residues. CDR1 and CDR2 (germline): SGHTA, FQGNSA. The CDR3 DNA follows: TGTGCCAGCAGCTTAGGGTTTGCGGAGCTCACAGATACGCAGTATTTT. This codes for CASSLGFAELTDTQYF.

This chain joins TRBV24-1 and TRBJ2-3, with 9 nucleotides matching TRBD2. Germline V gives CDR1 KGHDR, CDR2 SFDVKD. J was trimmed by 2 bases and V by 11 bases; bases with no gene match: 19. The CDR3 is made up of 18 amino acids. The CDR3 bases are TGTGCCAGCAATTACTCCCCCCTAGCGGGGACGTACACAGATACGCAGTATTTT. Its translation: CASNYSPLAGTYTDTQYF.

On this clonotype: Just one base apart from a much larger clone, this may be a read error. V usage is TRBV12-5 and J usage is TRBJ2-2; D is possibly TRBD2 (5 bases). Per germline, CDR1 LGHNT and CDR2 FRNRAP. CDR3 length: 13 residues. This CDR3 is CASGLVATGELLF. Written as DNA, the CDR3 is TGTGCTAGTGGTTTGGTAGCCACCGGGGAGCTGCTTTTT.

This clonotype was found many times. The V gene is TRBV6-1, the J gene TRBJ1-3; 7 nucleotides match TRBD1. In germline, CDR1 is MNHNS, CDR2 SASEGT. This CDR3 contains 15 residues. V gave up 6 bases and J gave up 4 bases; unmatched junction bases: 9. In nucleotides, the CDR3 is TGTGCCAGCAGCGTAGACAGGGCTACGGGAAACACCATATATTTT. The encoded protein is CASSVDRATGNTIYF.

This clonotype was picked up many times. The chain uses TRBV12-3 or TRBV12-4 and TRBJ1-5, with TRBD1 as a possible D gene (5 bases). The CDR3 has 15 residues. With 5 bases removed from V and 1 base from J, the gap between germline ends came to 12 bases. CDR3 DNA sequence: TGTGCCAGCAGTGACCAGGGTGGGAGCAATCAGCCCCAGCATTTT. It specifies CASSDQGGSNQPQHF.

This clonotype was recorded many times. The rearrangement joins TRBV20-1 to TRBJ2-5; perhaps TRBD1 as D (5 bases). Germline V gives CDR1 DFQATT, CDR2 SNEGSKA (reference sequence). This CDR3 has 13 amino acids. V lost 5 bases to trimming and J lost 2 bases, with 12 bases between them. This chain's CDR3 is CSAQDRVQETQYF. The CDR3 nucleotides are TGCAGTGCTCAAGACAGAGTACAAGAGACCCAGTACTTC.

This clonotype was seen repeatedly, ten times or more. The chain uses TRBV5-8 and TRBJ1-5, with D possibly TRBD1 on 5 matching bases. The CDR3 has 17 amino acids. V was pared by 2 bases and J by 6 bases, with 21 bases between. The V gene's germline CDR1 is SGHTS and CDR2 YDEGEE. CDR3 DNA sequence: TGTGCCAGCAGCTTTTCCCCGGGCGGGGCAAGGGGTCAGCCCCAGCATTTT. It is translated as CASSFSPGGARGQPQHF. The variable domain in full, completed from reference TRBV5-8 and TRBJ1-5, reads EAGVTQSPTHLIKTRGQQATLRCSPISGHTSVYWYQQALGLGLQFLLWYDEGEERNRGNFPPRFSGRQFPNYSSELNVNALELEDSALYLCASSFSPGGARGQPQHFGDGTRLSIL.

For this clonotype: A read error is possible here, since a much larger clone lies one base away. The CDR3 loop is CAGSSTGRLGEKLFF. As DNA, the CDR3 is TGTGCCGGCAGTTCCACGGGTCGTCTGGGGGAAAAACTGTTTTTT. The rearrangement uses TRBV27 and TRBJ1-4; no reliable D call. Germline CDR1 is MNHEY and CDR2 is SMNVEV (reference sequence). The CDR3 extends over 15 amino acids.

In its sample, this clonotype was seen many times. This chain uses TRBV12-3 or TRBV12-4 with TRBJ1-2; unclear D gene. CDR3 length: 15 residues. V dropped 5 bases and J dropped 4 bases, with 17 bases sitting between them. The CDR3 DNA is TGTGCCAGCAGTCCCCCCAGGACGGGGTTCTATGGCTACACCTTC. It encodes CASSPPRTGFYGYTF.

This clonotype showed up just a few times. The CDR3 sequence is CATSILNTEAFF. The CDR3 DNA sequence: TGTGCCACAAGTATCCTGAACACTGAAGCTTTCTTT. The rearrangement joins TRBV2 to TRBJ1-1; D is unresolved. The V gene's germline CDR1 is SNHLY and CDR2 FYNNEI. The CDR3 spans 12 residues. Trimming pared 10 bases from V and 0 bases from J, leaving 9 bases between.

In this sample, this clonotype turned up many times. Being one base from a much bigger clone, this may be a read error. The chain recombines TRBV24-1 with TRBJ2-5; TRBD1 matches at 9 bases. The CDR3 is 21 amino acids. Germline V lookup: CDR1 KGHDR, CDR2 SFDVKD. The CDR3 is CATSDFVTGSGQGSRQEPQYF. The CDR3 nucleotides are TGTGCCACCAGTGATTTTGTCACCGGGTCGGGACAGGGCTCCCGACAAGAGCCCCAGTACTTC.

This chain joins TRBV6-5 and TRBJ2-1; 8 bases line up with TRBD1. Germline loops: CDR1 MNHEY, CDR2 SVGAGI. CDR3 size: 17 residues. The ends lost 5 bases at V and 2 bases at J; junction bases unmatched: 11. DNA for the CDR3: TGTGCCAGCAGTGCCCGGTCGTTGGACAGGGCCTACAATGAGCAGTTCTTC. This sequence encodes CASSARSLDRAYNEQFF.

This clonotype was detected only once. This CDR3 is CASSFGQLDGYTF. CDR3 nucleotide sequence: TGTGCCAGCAGCTTTGGACAGTTGGATGGCTACACCTTC. The genes are TRBV7-9 and TRBJ1-2, with D perhaps matching TRBD1 (6 bases). The CDR3 spans 13 residues. The germline CDR1 and CDR2 sequences are SEHNR and FQNEAQ (reference sequence). V was shortened by 3 bases and J by 6 bases, with 11 bases between the two germline ends.

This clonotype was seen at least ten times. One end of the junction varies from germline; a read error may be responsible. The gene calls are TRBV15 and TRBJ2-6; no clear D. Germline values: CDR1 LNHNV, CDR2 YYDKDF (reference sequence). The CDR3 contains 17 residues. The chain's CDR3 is CAISSPSSWAGANVLTF. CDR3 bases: TGTGCCATCAGCTCACCGTCTTCATGGGCGGGGGCCAACGTCCTGACTTTC.

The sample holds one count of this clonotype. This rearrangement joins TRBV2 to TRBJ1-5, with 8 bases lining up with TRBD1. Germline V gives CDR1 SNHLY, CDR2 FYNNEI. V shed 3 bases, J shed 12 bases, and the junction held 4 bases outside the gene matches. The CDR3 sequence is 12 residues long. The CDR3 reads CASSDGQGLQHF. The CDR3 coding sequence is TGTGCCAGCAGTGATGGACAGGGACTCCAGCATTTT.

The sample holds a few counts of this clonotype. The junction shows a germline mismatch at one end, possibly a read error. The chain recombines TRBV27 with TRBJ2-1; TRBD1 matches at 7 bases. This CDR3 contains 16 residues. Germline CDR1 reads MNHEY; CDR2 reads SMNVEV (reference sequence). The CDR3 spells CASSLSTGTVYNEQFF. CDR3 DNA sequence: TGTGCCAGCAGTCTATCAACGGGGACAGTATACAATGAGCAGTTCTTC.